A single T cell receptor beta chain is shown here with its context. How the authors handled the data: The assay estimated nucleated cells by amplifying reference gene primers. Clones were sequenced by immunoSEQ multiplex PCR, and TCRdb holds only the in-frame ones, with some missing. V and J calls and clone size are given by that table; D and trimming were obtained from the DNA. The sample records fewer than 150,000 clones, around 81% being singletons. The data stem from a study of blood T cell repertoires in COVID-19. Germline V lookup: CDR1 MNHEY, CDR2 SVGAGI. CDR3 size: 15 residues. The junction had 8 bases not matched to a gene; V was cut back by 5 bases and J by 5 bases.

The sample taken for sequencing was peripheral blood. The TCR was taken from a human donor in a cohort sampled during active COVID-19. The chain links TRBV6-5 to TRBJ1-1; 10 nucleotides align to TRBD1. Written as DNA, the CDR3 is TGTGCCAGCAGTACTGGGACAGGGGTGGGGACTGAAGCTTTCTTT. It codes for CASSTGTGVGTEAFF.